This T cell receptor beta chain was recorded in a study of T cells after yellow fever vaccination. TCRdb reprocessed the 5' RACE reads with MiXCR, giving one entry per CDR3 protein. This table holds some 70,000 distinct CDR3 sequences, just over 6.5% found once. Trimming removed 0 bases at V and 5 bases at J, with 1 base between. The V gene's germline CDR1 is SEHNR and CDR2 FQNEAQ (reference sequence). The length of the CDR3 is 11 residues. Ten or more counts support this clonotype. The rearrangement joins TRBV7-9 to TRBJ2-5; D unresolved. The starting material was CD8+ T cells sorted from PBMCs, obtained approximately 47 days after the first yellow fever vaccination. This clonotype was obtained from a man younger than 30 who received the YFV17D yellow fever vaccine. The CDR3 DNA reads as TGTGCCAGCAGCTTAGCGGAGACCCAGTACTTC. Residues: CASSLAETQYF.